These 17 T cell receptor beta chains were sequenced from one sample in a study of blood T cell repertoires in COVID-19. Data came from immunoSEQ multiplex PCR; TCRdb stores just in-frame clones and leaves some out. This table holds 200,000 to 250,000 clones, 70% to 90% found once. The sequenced sample was PBMCs or T cells enriched from blood (not recorded which). These receptors all come from a woman between 45 and 65 years old in a cohort exposed to, infected with or recovered from COVID-19 (not recorded which).

This clone was observed a few times. V gene TRBV6-5 combines with J gene TRBJ1-6, with D perhaps matching TRBD1 (5 bases). The CDR3 is 14 amino acids. Trimming removed 6 bases at V and 6 bases at J, with 12 bases between. From germline, CDR1 is MNHEY and CDR2 SVGAGI. The CDR3 sequence is CASSGGTGNSPLHF. The CDR3, as DNA: TGTGCCAGCAGCGGGGGGACCGGTAATTCACCCCTCCACTTT.

The gene calls are TRBV11-1 and TRBJ2-3; a weak D match, TRBD2 (7 bases). The CDR3 consists of 13 residues. V lost 5 bases, J lost 5 bases, and 11 bases lay in between. Germline V lookup: CDR1 SGHAT, CDR2 FQDESV (reference sequence). CDR3 DNA sequence: TGTGCCAGCAGCGGGGGGGCAGGAGATACGCAGTATTTT. Amino acid sequence: CASSGGAGDTQYF.

The J gene is TRBJ2-3, the V gene TRBV10-2; D is uncertain. V was pared by 6 bases and J by 6 bases, with 10 bases between. The CDR3 loop spans 12 amino acids. CDR1 and CDR2 from the germline V gene are WSHSY and SAAADI. This CDR3 reads CASSLTRDTQYF. The CDR3 region has the DNA TGCGCCAGCAGCTTGACGAGGGATACGCAGTATTTT.

DNA for the CDR3: TGTGCCAGCAGCGTACAAGCGGGGGGCCACCAAGAGACCCAGTACTTC. Protein product: CASSVQAGGHQETQYF. The J gene is TRBJ2-5, the V gene TRBV9; 9 positions match TRBD2. The CDR3 length is 16 residues. Germline V lookup: CDR1 SGDLS, CDR2 YYNGEE. The J segment lost 0 bases and the V segment lost 1 base, leaving 4 bases of the junction unmatched.

CDR3 loop: CASSQYRVSEAFF. CDR3 sequence (DNA): TGTGCCAGCAGCCAGTACAGGGTCTCTGAAGCTTTCTTT. This chain connects TRBV3-1 (or the pseudogene TRBV3-2) to TRBJ1-1; D may be TRBD1 (6 bases). V was cut by 3 bases and J by 6 bases, with 11 bases left in between. The CDR3 has 13 residues. Germline V gene sequence: CDR1 LGHDT, CDR2 YNNKEL (reference sequence).

This clone was observed once. The genes are TRBV14 and TRBJ2-3; D is unclear. This CDR3 contains 13 residues. CDR1 SGHDN and CDR2 FVKESK come from the germline V gene. With 4 bases removed from V and 1 base from J, the gap between germline ends came to 6 bases. CDR3 in DNA: TGTGCCAGCAGCCGGGCTGGCACAGATACGCAGTATTTT. Translating gives CASSRAGTDTQYF.

The genes are TRBV6-6 and TRBJ1-1; possible D gene TRBD1, 6 bases. Germline assignment: CDR1 MNHNY and CDR2 SVGAGI (reference sequence). The CDR3 sequence is 14 residues long. The V end lost 4 bases, the J end lost 0 bases, and 9 bases lay between the germline ends. The CDR3 DNA reads TGTGCCAGCAGTTGGGGGCAGCTGAACACTGAAGCTTTCTTT. This gives the protein CASSWGQLNTEAFF.

The chain is built from TRBV15 and TRBJ2-7; 11 bases agree with TRBD2. The CDR3 contains 17 residues. V lost 1 base, J lost 0 bases, and 5 bases stayed unmatched. Germline V lookup: CDR1 LNHNV, CDR2 YYDKDF (reference sequence). DNA for the CDR3: TGTGCCACCAGCAGAGGTCCTAGCGGGGGGAACTCCTACGAGCAGTACTTC. This encodes CATSRGPSGGNSYEQYF. The full variable domain, completed using reference TRBV15 and TRBJ2-7, is DAMVIQNPRYQVTQFGKPVTLSCSQTLNHNVMYWYQQKSSQAPKLLFHYYDKDFNNEADTPDNFQSRRPNTSFCFLDIRSPGLGDTAMYLCATSRGPSGGNSYEQYFGPGTRLTVT.

V is TRBV9 and J is TRBJ2-7; TRBD1 matches 7 bases. The V segment lost 0 bases and the J segment 7 bases; nucleotides outside the gene matches: 13. There are 16 residues in the CDR3. Germline V lookup: CDR1 SGDLS, CDR2 YYNGEE. The CDR3 here is CASSVASQGVTGEQYF. The CDR3, as DNA: TGTGCCAGCAGCGTAGCCTCTCAGGGGGTTACTGGGGAGCAGTACTTC.

This clone was seen only a few times. This chain joins TRBV3-1 (or the pseudogene TRBV3-2) and TRBJ1-4; no clear D. The CDR3 sequence is 11 residues long. V was shortened by 4 bases and J by 8 bases, with 5 bases between the two germline ends. Germline CDR1 is LGHDT and CDR2 is YNNKEL (reference sequence). The CDR3: CASSRAEKLFF. For the CDR3, the DNA is TGTGCCAGCAGCCGTGCGGAAAAACTGTTTTTT.

This clone is a singleton in its sample. The chain carries TRBV28 and TRBJ2-7; D not certain. The CDR3 contains 13 residues. Germline assignment: CDR1 MDHEN and CDR2 SYDVKM. The V and J ends lost 4 bases and 3 bases respectively, with 10 bases between them. The CDR3: CASSSGRYYEQYF. The CDR3 region has the DNA TGTGCCAGCAGTTCAGGCAGGTACTACGAGCAGTACTTC.

V is TRBV7-2 and J is TRBJ1-2; D uncertain. This CDR3 is built from 14 residues. Trimming stripped 2 bases from V and 0 bases from J, with 7 bases between. CDR1 is SGHTA and CDR2 is FQGNSA in the germline V gene. The CDR3 reads CASSLSSSNYGYTF. CDR3 bases: TGTGCCAGCAGCTTAAGTAGCTCTAACTATGGCTACACCTTC.

V usage is TRBV6-5 and J usage is TRBJ1-4, with D perhaps matching TRBD1 (6 bases). The CDR3 runs to 14 residues. CDR1 is MNHEY, CDR2 SVGAGI, per germline. Deletions cut 8 bases from V and 4 bases from J, with 14 bases between. CDR3 in amino acids: CASGGAWSNEKLFF. In nucleotides, the CDR3 is TGTGCCAGCGGGGGGGCCTGGAGTAATGAAAAACTGTTTTTT.

This clone was seen just once. This chain joins TRBV6-2 or TRBV6-3 and TRBJ2-7; unclear D gene. Germline V CDR1 and CDR2: MNHEY, SVGEGT. The CDR3 contains 13 residues. V was cut by 6 bases and J by 0 bases, with 9 bases left in between. CDR3 residues: CASSLAHSYEQYF. CDR3 bases: TGTGCCAGCAGCCTGGCCCACTCCTACGAGCAGTACTTC.

About this clone: One end of the junction varies from germline; a read error may be responsible. The rearrangement joins TRBV2 to TRBJ1-1, with TRBD1 identical over 7 bases. The length of the CDR3 is 14 residues. In germline, CDR1 is SNHLY, CDR2 FYNNEI. The CDR3: CASSEGGAHTEAFF. The CDR3 DNA sequence: TGTGCCAGCAGCGAAGGGGGCGCGCACACTGAAGCTTTCTTT.

The chain joins TRBV6-2 or TRBV6-3 to TRBJ1-2; TRBD1 matches 7 bases. CDR1 MNHEY and CDR2 SVGEGT come from the germline V gene. The CDR3 consists of 14 residues. The junction had 5 bases not matched to a gene; V was cut back by 6 bases and J by 1 base. This CDR3 is CASSRTGNNYGYTF. In DNA, the CDR3 is TGTGCCAGCAGCCGGACAGGAAATAACTATGGCTACACCTTC.

The CDR3 DNA follows: TGCGCCAGCAGCTTGGGTGAGTCTAATTCACCCCTCCACTTT. Translated, it gives CASSLGESNSPLHF. This chain links TRBV5-1 with TRBJ1-6; D unresolved. The ends were cut back, 0 bases at V and 6 bases at J, with 7 bases in the middle. CDR3 size: 14 residues. Germline V lookup: CDR1 SGHRS, CDR2 YFSETQ.